What follows are 11 T cell receptor beta chains derived from one specimen sequenced in a study of blood T cell repertoires in COVID-19. Produced via immunoSEQ multiplex PCR; TCRdb's table is partial and in-frame only. The sample shows about 180,000 clones, over 65% of them seen only once. Sequencing was done on a sample of peripheral blood. These receptors all stem from a person aged 65 to 85 with COVID-19, enrolled during active disease.

The chain combines TRBV4-3 with TRBJ2-1; 13 bases line up with TRBD2. CDR3 size: 17 residues. Germline V CDR1 and CDR2: LGHNA, YSLEER. V lost 2 bases to trimming and J lost 9 bases; unmatched junction nucleotides: 10. The CDR3 is CASSQLPGTSGTFEQFF. The CDR3 bases are TGCGCCAGCAGCCAACTTCCAGGGACTAGCGGGACTTTTGAGCAGTTCTTC.

V gene TRBV12-5 combines with J gene TRBJ2-1, with D possibly being TRBD2 (6 bases). Trimming shortened V by 1 base and J by 2 bases, and 9 bases separated the two germline ends. CDR1 is LGHNT and CDR2 is FRNRAP in the germline V gene. The CDR3 sequence is 15 residues long. CDR3 nucleotides: TGTGCTAGTGGTTTGGGCGGGAATGCCTACAATGAGCAGTTCTTC. This encodes CASGLGGNAYNEQFF.

This clone has a handful of counts. This chain joins TRBV6-6 and TRBJ2-7; 7 bases are a match to TRBD2. V was pared by 4 bases and J by 3 bases, with 9 bases of the junction left unmatched. CDR1 and CDR2 (germline): MNHNY, SVGAGI (reference sequence). The CDR3 consists of 15 residues. CDR3 sequence reads: CASSSPGLTNYEQYF. The CDR3 DNA reads as TGTGCCAGCAGTTCTCCGGGACTAACAAACTACGAGCAGTACTTC.

The chain has TRBV4-1 and TRBJ1-6, with 8 bases lining up with TRBD1. The CDR3 is 15 amino acids. V gave up 4 bases and J gave up 7 bases; unmatched junction bases: 6. Germline V gene sequence: CDR1 MGHRA, CDR2 YSYEKL. CDR3 in DNA: TGCGCCAGCAGCCGAGGTGGACAGGGCAATTCACCCCTCCACTTT. It is translated as CASSRGGQGNSPLHF.

This clone was counted a few times. The chain carries TRBV10-2 and TRBJ2-7; no reliable D call. V was cut by 6 bases and J by 4 bases, with 10 bases left in between. CDR3 length equals 12 residues. Looked up from germline, CDR1 is WSHSY and CDR2 is SAAADI. CDR3: CASRENLYEQYF. CDR3 sequence (DNA): TGCGCCAGCAGGGAGAATTTATACGAGCAGTACTTC.

A single count supports this clone. J is TRBJ2-7 and V is TRBV11-2; D remains unclear. The germline CDR1 and CDR2 sequences are SGHAT and FQNNGV. Trimming pared 1 base from V and 2 bases from J, leaving 9 bases between. The CDR3 length is 14 residues. The CDR3 loop reads CASSLGFPTYEQYF. The CDR3 nucleotides are TGTGCCAGCAGCTTAGGTTTCCCAACCTACGAGCAGTACTTC.

The chain carries TRBV7-2 and TRBJ1-1, with TRBD1 matching 9 bases. This CDR3 has 15 amino acids. CDR1 is SGHTA, CDR2 FQGNSA, per germline. Trimming removed 3 bases from V and 5 bases from J; junction bases left unmatched: 7. CDR3 nucleotides: TGTGCCAGCAGCTTGGGACAGGGCTGGGGGACTGAAGCTTTCTTT. Translation: CASSLGQGWGTEAFF. Full variable domain (outside the CDR3, taken from reference TRBV7-2 and TRBJ1-1): GAGVSQSPSNKVTEKGKDVELRCDPISGHTALYWYRQSLGQGLEFLIYFQGNSAPDKSGLPSDRFSAERTGGSVSTLTIQRTQQEDSAVYLCASSLGQGWGTEAFFGQGTRLTVV.

This clone was observed a single time. The genes are TRBV6-5 and TRBJ2-1; 14 bases agree with TRBD2. The trim removed 2 bases at V and 9 bases at J, leaving 6 bases unmatched. Germline loops: CDR1 MNHEY, CDR2 SVGAGI. CDR3 size: 16 residues. The CDR3 bases are TGTGCCAGCAGTTACGCGACTAGCGGGGGGGCGGGTGAGCAGTTCTTC. It translates to CASSYATSGGAGEQFF.

This clone has more than one count but fewer than ten. The chain carries TRBV30 and TRBJ2-7; 9 bases fit TRBD1. Germline-derived CDR1 and CDR2 are GTSNPN and SVGIG (reference sequence). V shed 4 bases, J shed 2 bases, and the junction held 6 bases outside the gene matches. The CDR3 has 14 residues. The CDR3, as DNA: TGTGCCTGGACTGCCGGGACAGGGACCTACGAGCAGTACTTC. It yields the protein CAWTAGTGTYEQYF.

This clone occurred a few times. The chain links TRBV4-2 to TRBJ2-2; D perhaps matches TRBD1 (7 bases). Germline V gene data show CDR1 as LGHNA and CDR2 as YNFKEQ. The CDR3 contains 16 residues. V was cut by 4 bases and J by 3 bases, with 15 bases left in between. CDR3 coding DNA: TGTGCCAGCAGCCTCCTGCGGGACAGCGACACCGGGGAGCTGTTTTTT. This translates into CASSLLRDSDTGELFF.

The chain is built from TRBV7-9 and TRBJ1-3; D may be TRBD1 (6 bases). V gave up 0 bases and J gave up 4 bases, with 10 bases separating them. CDR3 length: 15 amino acids. Germline CDR1 reads SEHNR; CDR2 reads FQNEAQ (reference sequence). The CDR3 spells CASSLALTGGNTIYF. The CDR3 DNA follows: TGTGCCAGCAGCTTAGCACTGACAGGCGGAAACACCATATATTTT.